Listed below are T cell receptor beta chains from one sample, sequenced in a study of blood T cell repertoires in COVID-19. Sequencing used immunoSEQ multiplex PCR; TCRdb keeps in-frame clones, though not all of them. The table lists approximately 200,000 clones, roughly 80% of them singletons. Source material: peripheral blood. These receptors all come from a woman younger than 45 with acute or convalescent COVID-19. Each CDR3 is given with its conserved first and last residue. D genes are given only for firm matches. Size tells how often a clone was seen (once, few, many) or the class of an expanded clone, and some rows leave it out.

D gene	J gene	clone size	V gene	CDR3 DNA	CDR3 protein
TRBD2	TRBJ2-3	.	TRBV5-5	TGTGCCAGCAGCTTGGCCAGCGGGGGGGCCACAGATACGCAGTATTTT	CASSLASGGATDTQYF
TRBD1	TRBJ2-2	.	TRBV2	TGTGCCAGCAGTGATGACAGGGGGCTCGCCGGGGAGCTGTTTTTT	CASSDDRGLAGELFF
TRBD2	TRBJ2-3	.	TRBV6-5	TGTGCCAGCAGTTACGCCGGGAGGGCCGTAGATACGCAGTATTTT	CASSYAGRAVDTQYF
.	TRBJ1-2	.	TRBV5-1	TGCGCCAGCAGCTTGGATTCCTCCAGATTCTATGGCTACACCTTC	CASSLDSSRFYGYTF
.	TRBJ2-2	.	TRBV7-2	TGTGCCAGCAGCCCCGTACGGGACACCGGGGAGCTGTTTTTT	CASSPVRDTGELFF
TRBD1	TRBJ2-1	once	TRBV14	TGTGCCAGCAGCAAACGACCCGGGACAGGGGACAATGAGCAGTTCTTC	CASSKRPGTGDNEQFF
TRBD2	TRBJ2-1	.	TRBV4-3	TGCGCCAGCGGACTAGCGGGAGCCTACAATGAGCAGTTCTTC	CASGLAGAYNEQFF
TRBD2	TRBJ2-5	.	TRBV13	TGTGCCAGCAGCGGTTTTGCTAGCGGGGCGCCCCGGGAGACCCAGTACTTC	CASSGFASGAPRETQYF
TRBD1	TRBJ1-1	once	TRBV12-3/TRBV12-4	TGTGCCAGCCGCAAGAGGGACAGGGGAAAAGCTTTCTTT	CASRKRDRGKAFF
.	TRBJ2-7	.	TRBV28	TGTGCCAGCAGGACGGGATTTTCCTACGAGCAGTACTTC	CASRTGFSYEQYF
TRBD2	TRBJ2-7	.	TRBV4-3	TGCGCCAGCAGCCAAGATTTGGGACTAGGCGACGAGCAGTACTTC	CASSQDLGLGDEQYF
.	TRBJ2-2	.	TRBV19	TGTGCCAGTAAAAAGACTAGAAACACCGGGGAGCTGTTTTTT	CASKKTRNTGELFF
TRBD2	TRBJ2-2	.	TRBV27	TGTGCCAGCATGCTGACTAGCGGGAGAGTAAACACCGGGGAGCTGTTTTTT	CASMLTSGRVNTGELFF
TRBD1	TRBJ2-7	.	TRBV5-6	TGTGCCAGCAGCTTGGGGACAGGGAGACCCTACGAGCAGTACTTC	CASSLGTGRPYEQYF
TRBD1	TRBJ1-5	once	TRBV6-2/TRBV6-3	TGTGCCAGCAGTCCGCTAAGGACAGGGAAGGGCCAGCCCCAGCATTTT	CASSPLRTGKGQPQHF
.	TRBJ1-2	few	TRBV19	TGTGCCAGTAGTCTCGGGGGAGCTAACTATGGCTACACCTTC	CASSLGGANYGYTF
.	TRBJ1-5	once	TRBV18	TGTGCCAGCTCACCGAAAGCAGGGGATCAGCCCCAGCATTTT	CASSPKAGDQPQHF
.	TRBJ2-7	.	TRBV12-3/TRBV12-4	TGTGCCAGCAGTTTACAGGGTTCAGTGCAGTACTTC	CASSLQGSVQYF
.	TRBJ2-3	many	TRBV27	TGTGCCAGCAGTTTATCGACTAGCACAGATACGCAGTATTTT	CASSLSTSTDTQYF
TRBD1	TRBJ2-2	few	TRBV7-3	TGTGCCAGCAGCTTAACGGGGACAGGAAGAGGGGAGCTGTTTTTT	CASSLTGTGRGELFF
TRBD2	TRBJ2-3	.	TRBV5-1	TGCGCCAGCACCTTGGTGTTAGCGGGGGACACAGATACGCAGTATTTT	CASTLVLAGDTDTQYF
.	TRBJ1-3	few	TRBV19	TGTGCCAGTAGCAACTCTGGAAACACCATATATTTT	CASSNSGNTIYF
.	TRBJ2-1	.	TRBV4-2	TGTGCCAGCAGCCAAGATGGACGGACAGTGGTCAATGAGCAGTTCTTC	CASSQDGRTVVNEQFF
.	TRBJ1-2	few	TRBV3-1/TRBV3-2	TGTGCCAGCAGCCAAAGGACGGCGGGAGGGTATGGCTACACCTTC	CASSQRTAGGYGYTF
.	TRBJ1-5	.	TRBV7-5	TGTGTCAGAAGCTTAGAAGGGGCATATAGCAATCAGCCCCAGCATTTT	CVRSLEGAYSNQPQHF
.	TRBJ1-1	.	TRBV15	TGTGCCACCAGCAGAGATGGCTACACTGAAGCTTTCTTT	CATSRDGYTEAFF
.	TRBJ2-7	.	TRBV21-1	TGTGCCAGCAGCACCCACCTAGCGGGAGGGTGGAGGGAAGCTGGCGAGCAGTACTTC	CASSTHLAGGWREAGEQYF
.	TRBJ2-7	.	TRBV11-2	TGTGCCAGCAGCTCTAGCTACGAGCAGTACTTC	CASSSSYEQYF
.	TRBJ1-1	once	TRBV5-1	TGCGCCAGCAGCCCTTCTGGGGCGGGACCGAACACTGAAGCTTTCTTT	CASSPSGAGPNTEAFF
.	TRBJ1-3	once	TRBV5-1	TGCGCCAGCAGCTTGGATCAGGGTCCCATATATTTT	CASSLDQGPIYF
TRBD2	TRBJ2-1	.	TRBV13	TGTGCCAGCAGCTTGGGCTTCCTAGCGGGAGAGGGAAACAATGAGCAGTTCTTC	CASSLGFLAGEGNNEQFF
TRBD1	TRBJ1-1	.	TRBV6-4	TGTGCCAGCCAGAGGACAGGGAACACTGAAGCTTTCTTT	CASQRTGNTEAFF
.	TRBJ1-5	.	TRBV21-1	TGTGCCAGCAGCAAGTTAGAGGGGGCTGGGGGCAATCAGCCCCAGCATTTT	CASSKLEGAGGNQPQHF
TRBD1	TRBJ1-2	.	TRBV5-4	TGTGCCAGCACTATGGACAGGGGTTTAACCGGCTACACCTTC	CASTMDRGLTGYTF
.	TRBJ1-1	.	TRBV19	TGTGCCAGTAGTATACCGGGAGTGGTAGGCACTGAAGCTTTCTTT	CASSIPGVVGTEAFF
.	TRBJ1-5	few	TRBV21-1	TGTGCCAGCAGCAAATCATGTCAGGGGGCCGATCAGCCCCAGCATTTT	CASSKSCQGADQPQHF
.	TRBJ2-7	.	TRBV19	TGTGCCAGTAGTATTCTTATCAGCTCCTACGAGCAGTACTTC	CASSILISSYEQYF
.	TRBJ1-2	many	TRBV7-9	TGTGCCAGCAGCTCCCTACAAAGGGGATACACCTTC	CASSSLQRGYTF
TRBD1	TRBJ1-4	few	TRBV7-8	TGTGCCAGCAGCTACAGGGGCGGCAATGAAAAACTGTTTTTT	CASSYRGGNEKLFF
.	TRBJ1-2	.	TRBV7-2	TGTGCCAGCAGCGCCCTAGGGGGGGACTATGGCTACACCTTC	CASSALGGDYGYTF